The 18 T cell receptor beta chains reported below all come from one sample, sequenced in a study of cytomegalovirus exposure and HLA in healthy donors (dated by TCRdb to 2016 to 2017). The library was produced with the immunoSEQ multiplex PCR assay. The table comes from immuneACCESS by way of TCRdb, which keeps in-frame sequences with V and J called. Part of the clones is missing from these tables; in studies checked, under half for an unresolved V gene and the rest for unknown reasons. The sample data list tens of thousands of clones, and 85% to 95% of these were observed just once. Roughly 4.4% of the sample goes to the ten largest clones. Sequenced input: PBMCs. These receptors were taken from a man aged 18 to 30 in good health and CMV-seropositive.

V is TRBV27 and J is TRBJ2-7, with D maybe TRBD2 (5 bases). This CDR3 has 12 residues. V was clipped by 3 bases and J by 4 bases, with 7 bases between them. From germline, CDR1 is MNHEY and CDR2 SMNVEV (reference sequence). The CDR3 region is CASSFGGYEQYF. DNA of the CDR3: TGTGCCAGCAGTTTCGGAGGTTACGAGCAGTACTTC.

J is TRBJ2-5 and V is TRBV6-5; 11 bases agree with TRBD2. Trimming removed 4 bases from V and 4 bases from J; junction bases left unmatched: 8. Per the germline V gene, CDR1 is MNHEY and CDR2 is SVGAGI. The CDR3 spans 16 residues. DNA for the CDR3: TGTGCCAGCAGTTTTCATATAGCGGGGGGGCGAGAGACCCAGTACTTC. Translating it yields CASSFHIAGGRETQYF.

This rearrangement joins TRBV2 to TRBJ1-2; maybe TRBD1 (5 bases). CDR3 length: 15 residues. Germline V gene sequence: CDR1 SNHLY, CDR2 FYNNEI. Trimming took off 1 base at V and 4 bases at J, with 13 bases between the two ends. CDR3 nucleotides: TGTGCCAGCAGTGAAGGGCAGGGAGGCGGCTATGGCTACACCTTC. Amino acids: CASSEGQGGGYGYTF.

The chain recombines TRBV30 with TRBJ2-7; possible D gene TRBD2, 5 bases. The germline gives CDR1 GTSNPN, CDR2 SVGIG (reference sequence). CDR3 length: 14 amino acids. V was shortened by 0 bases and J by 2 bases, with 11 bases between the two germline ends. The CDR3 sequence is CAWSVITGTYEQYF. CDR3 bases: TGTGCCTGGAGTGTAATAACGGGAACCTACGAGCAGTACTTC.

V gene TRBV28 combines with J gene TRBJ2-7; D gene uncertain. Germline CDR1 and CDR2: MDHEN and SYDVKM. This CDR3 spans 14 amino acids. Trimming shortened V by 5 bases and J by 1 base, and 12 bases separated the two germline ends. The CDR3 DNA is TGTGCCAGCAGTCCCCCCCGAGGTTCCTACGAGCAGTACTTC. Protein sequence: CASSPPRGSYEQYF. Variable domain in full (rest from reference TRBV28 and TRBJ2-7): DVKVTQSSRYLVKRTGEKVFLECVQDMDHENMFWYRQDPGLGLRLIYFSYDVKMKEKGDIPEGYSVSREKKERFSLILESASTNQTSMYLCASSPPRGSYEQYFGPGTRLTVT.

The rearrangement links TRBV30 to TRBJ2-7; maybe TRBD2 (5 bases). The CDR3 loop spans 15 amino acids. Trimming pared 0 bases from V and 0 bases from J, leaving 12 bases between. Germline CDR1 and CDR2: GTSNPN and SVGIG (reference sequence). The CDR3 coding sequence is TGTGCCTGGAGTGTAAGAGGGTTCAGCTCCTACGAGCAGTACTTC. Translation gives CAWSVRGFSSYEQYF.

The gene calls are TRBV11-1 and TRBJ2-5; no clear D gene. Trimming pared 2 bases from V and 2 bases from J, leaving 12 bases between. CDR3 length: 15 amino acids. Per the germline V gene, CDR1 is SGHAT and CDR2 is FQDESV (reference sequence). Written as DNA, the CDR3 is TGTGCCAGCAGCTTAAGCAGGAACTTTCAAGAGACCCAGTACTTC. It encodes CASSLSRNFQETQYF.

The genes are TRBV29-1 and TRBJ2-2; no firm D call. V was shortened by 3 bases and J by 4 bases, with 12 bases between the two germline ends. CDR3 length equals 14 residues. Per germline, CDR1 SQVTM and CDR2 ANQGSEA. The DNA of the CDR3 is TGCAGCGTTGAGTTGGGCAGTATCACCGGGGAGCTGTTTTTT. Encoded protein: CSVELGSITGELFF.

This clone was observed a handful of times. The J gene is TRBJ2-7, the V gene TRBV6-1, with unresolved D. CDR3 size: 12 residues. Per the germline V gene, CDR1 is MNHNS and CDR2 is SASEGT. Trimming pared 2 bases from V and 2 bases from J, leaving 4 bases between. The CDR3 spells CASSELTYEQYF. The CDR3 DNA sequence: TGTGCCAGCAGTGAATTAACCTACGAGCAGTACTTC.

The chain employs TRBV6-5 and TRBJ1-3; D gene ambiguous. This CDR3 region has 15 residues. Germline V CDR1 and CDR2: MNHEY, SVGAGI. V was pared by 6 bases and J by 0 bases, with 12 bases between. In DNA form, the CDR3 reads TGTGCCAGCAGCCGCAATCGGGTCTCTGGAAACACCATATATTTT. It encodes CASSRNRVSGNTIYF.

This chain uses TRBV2 with TRBJ1-2; a possible D gene is TRBD1 (6 bases). This CDR3 is 16 amino acids long. The germline V gene encodes CDR1 SNHLY and CDR2 FYNNEI. Between the trimmed V and J ends, which lost 3 bases and 5 bases, there was a span of 19 bases. DNA of the CDR3: TGTGCCAGCAGTGAGCGGGGGCCGCCGTTCATGTATGGCTACACCTTC. Its translation is CASSERGPPFMYGYTF.

The chain uses TRBV6-6 and TRBJ2-7; perhaps TRBD1 as D (6 bases). The V gene's germline CDR1 is MNHNY and CDR2 SVGAGI (reference sequence). The CDR3 extends over 13 amino acids. The ends were cut back, 7 bases at V and 1 base at J, with 11 bases in the middle. The CDR3 bases are TGTGCCAGCACCGAAGACAGGTCCTACGAGCAGTACTTC. This translates into CASTEDRSYEQYF.

J is TRBJ2-2 and V is TRBV27; TRBD1 matches 10 bases. Germline values: CDR1 MNHEY, CDR2 SMNVEV (reference sequence). The V and J ends lost 7 bases and 7 bases, in that order; junction bases with no gene match: 24. The CDR3 is 20 amino acids. The DNA for the CDR3 is TGTGCCAGCACAACACCCATAGGTCGACAGGGGGCGGTTAGGGTCGGGGAGCTGTTTTTT. Its translation: CASTTPIGRQGAVRVGELFF.

This chain uses TRBV6-5 with TRBJ2-1, with D perhaps matching TRBD1 (5 bases). This CDR3 has 15 amino acids. CDR1 is MNHEY, CDR2 SVGAGI, per germline. V lost 6 bases to trimming and J lost 4 bases, with 16 bases between them. CDR3 coding DNA: TGTGCCAGCAGGCGTAACCCCACAGGATACAATGAGCAGTTCTTC. Translation: CASRRNPTGYNEQFF.

The V call is TRBV5-8, the J call TRBJ1-5, with 7 bases that match TRBD1. After removal of 4 bases from V and 0 bases from J, the junction contained 7 bases not matched to a gene. CDR1 SGHTS and CDR2 YDEGEE come from the germline V gene. The CDR3 runs 16 residues. CDR3 coding DNA: TGTGCCAGCAGCGTAGGGACAGCTCCTAGCAATCAGCCCCAGCATTTT. Encoded protein: CASSVGTAPSNQPQHF.

The gene calls are TRBV4-1 and TRBJ2-7; 9 bases are a match to TRBD1. Trimming cost V 0 bases and J 3 bases; bases outside gene matches: 3. The CDR3 totals 15 residues. Germline CDR1 reads MGHRA; CDR2 reads YSYEKL. DNA for the CDR3: TGCGCCAGCAGCCAAGAGGGACAGGGAGACTACGAGCAGTACTTC. Protein sequence: CASSQEGQGDYEQYF.

This chain links TRBV6-6 with TRBJ2-7; D is unclear. V was shortened by 6 bases and J by 7 bases, with 10 bases between the two germline ends. Looked up from germline, CDR1 is MNHNY and CDR2 is SVGAGI (reference sequence). This CDR3 comprises 11 residues. CDR3 sequence reads: CASSHSREQYF. The CDR3 DNA is TGTGCCAGCAGCCATTCCCGGGAGCAGTACTTC.

The CDR3 loop is CASSYYRGSTNEKLFF. The DNA of the CDR3 is TGTGCCAGCAGTTACTACCGGGGGTCAACTAATGAAAAACTGTTTTTT. The V gene is TRBV6-5, the J gene TRBJ1-4; perhaps TRBD1 as D (5 bases). Germline CDR1 reads MNHEY; CDR2 reads SVGAGI. The length of the CDR3 is 16 residues. The V and J ends lost 1 base and 0 bases respectively, with 9 bases between them.